These T cell receptor beta chains were read from a single sample in a study of response to subunit inactivated influenza vaccine. A single record per CDR3 protein comes from TCRdb applying MiXCR to the RT-PCR reads. The sample holds about 540,000 distinct CDR3 sequences; less than 25% are singletons and the top ten take approximately 3%. These data are also associated with another study on T cells expressing NK-cell markers.

The input for sequencing was CD4+ T cells sorted from PBMCs, taken roughly 12 days after vaccination. These receptors were collected from a man over 45 who received an inactivated influenza vaccine. CDR3s include the opening cysteine and the closing phenylalanine or tryptophan. D genes are given only for firm matches. Not every row has a clone size; where given, it reads once, few, many or a size class.

TRBV9	TRBD2	few	TRBJ2-7	TGTGCCAGCAGCGTGGGTAGCGGGAGGGGCGACGAGCAGTACTTC	CASSVGSGRGDEQYF
TRBV28	TRBD2	.	TRBJ2-1	TGTGCCAGCAGCGAGGTCGGATTTCTAGCGGGGGAATTCTTC	CASSEVGFLAGEFF
TRBV12-3/TRBV12-4	.	few	TRBJ2-3	TGTGCCAGCAGTTCCGGCGAGGCAGATACGCAGTATTTT	CASSSGEADTQYF
TRBV28	TRBD1	.	TRBJ1-2	TGTGCCAGCAGTCCCTCGGGACAGACCAATGGTGACTACACCTTC	CASSPSGQTNGDYTF
TRBV3-1	TRBD2	.	TRBJ2-1	TGTGCCAGCAGCTTTTCTAGCGGGAGAAGCAATGAGCAGTTCTTC	CASSFSSGRSNEQFF
TRBV20-1	TRBD2	.	TRBJ2-3	TGCAAGTGGGCGGAGGGGACTAGCGGGAGGACCACAGATACGCAGTATTTT	CKWAEGTSGRTTDTQYF
TRBV9	TRBD2	.	TRBJ2-2	TGTGCCAGCAGCAGGACTAGCGGGAGGTTCACCGGGGAGCTGTTTTTT	CASSRTSGRFTGELFF
TRBV10-3	TRBD2	.	TRBJ2-7	TGTGCCATCAGCATGGGGACTAGCAAAGCCTTCGAGCAGTACTTC	CAISMGTSKAFEQYF
TRBV11-2	.	.	TRBJ2-1	TGTGCCAGCAGGCGAAACAGAGATTACAATGAGCAGTTCTTC	CASRRNRDYNEQFF
TRBV20-1	.	.	TRBJ1-5	TGCAGTGCTAGACTAGACTATCAGCCCCAGCATTTT	CSARLDYQPQHF
TRBV12-3/TRBV12-4	.	.	TRBJ1-2	TGTGCCAGCGCTAAGAAGGTCAGCCTTGGCTACACCTTC	CASAKKVSLGYTF
TRBV20-1	.	.	TRBJ2-1	TGCAGTGCGGCCCAGGACTTTGCTAGTCGGATTCAGTTCTTC	CSAAQDFASRIQFF
TRBV27	TRBD1	.	TRBJ2-5	TGTGCCAGCAGTTTAACACCCGGGACAGGGATCGGGACCCAGTACTTC	CASSLTPGTGIGTQYF
TRBV7-9	.	many	TRBJ2-5	TGTGCCAGCAGCAGGGACCGGCGGGAGACCCAGTACTTC	CASSRDRRETQYF
TRBV2	.	few	TRBJ2-3	TGTGCCAGCCTCGCTACCGGTAGCACAGATACGCAGTATTTT	CASLATGSTDTQYF
TRBV29-1	.	.	TRBJ2-1	TGCAGCACTTTTACAGGGTTAACTCAGTTCTTC	CSTFTGLTQFF
TRBV5-6	.	many	TRBJ1-3	TGTGCCAGCAGCTTGAAGGCAGGAAACACCATATATTTT	CASSLKAGNTIYF
TRBV24-1	TRBD1	few	TRBJ2-7	TGTGCCACCAGTGAGGGACAGTCATCCTACGAGCAGTACTTC	CATSEGQSSYEQYF